A single sample gave rise to the 30 T cell receptor beta chains below, sequenced in a study of cytomegalovirus exposure and HLA in healthy donors. A multiplex PCR was run with 60 Vbeta primers and 13 Jbeta primers. Repertoires were generated with immunoSEQ multiplex PCR, while TCRdb's copy carries only in-frame clones and drops some. The sample carries about 150,000 clones, roughly 72% recorded once. Sequences were obtained from PBMCs. Every receptor here comes from a man aged 35 to 55 in good health and CMV-seronegative.

This chain connects TRBV15 to TRBJ2-7, with 8 positions matching TRBD2. The CDR3 is 14 residues long. The trim removed 3 bases at V and 0 bases at J, leaving 1 base unmatched. Germline V CDR1 and CDR2: LNHNV, YYDKDF (reference sequence). CDR3 residues: CATSSGRASYEQYF. In DNA, the CDR3 is TGTGCCACCAGCAGCGGGAGGGCCTCCTACGAGCAGTACTTC.

This sequence joins TRBV10-3 and TRBJ2-7, with TRBD2 matching 7 bases. The J segment lost 0 bases and the V segment lost 7 bases, leaving 3 bases of the junction unmatched. The CDR3 extends over 13 amino acids. CDR1 is ENHRY and CDR2 is SYGVKD in the germline V gene. The CDR3 DNA reads TGTGCCATCACGGCGGGAGCCTCCTACGAGCAGTACTTC. Translation gives CAITAGASYEQYF.

The chain links TRBV5-1 to TRBJ2-5, with D possibly TRBD2 on 6 matching bases. V was clipped by 4 bases and J by 5 bases, with 15 bases between them. The CDR3 contains 14 residues. Germline values: CDR1 SGHRS, CDR2 YFSETQ. The CDR3 DNA reads TGCGCCAGCAGCCTGGGGCTAGCGAAGGAGACCCAGTACTTC. As protein: CASSLGLAKETQYF.

This chain links TRBV10-3 with TRBJ2-1; 8 nucleotides agree with TRBD2. With 0 bases clipped from V and 5 bases from J, the junction kept 18 bases outside the gene matches. The CDR3 extends over 20 amino acids. CDR1 and CDR2 (germline): ENHRY, SYGVKD. The CDR3 DNA reads as TGTGCCATCAGTGAGTCCCCTATGACTAGCGCCCCGGTGCGGGACAATGAGCAGTTCTTC. Its protein product is CAISESPMTSAPVRDNEQFF.

The V call is TRBV14, the J call TRBJ2-5, with 11 bases identical to TRBD2. CDR1 and CDR2 from the germline V gene are SGHDN and FVKESK. The junction had 6 bases not matched to a gene; V was cut back by 2 bases and J by 4 bases. This CDR3 is 16 amino acids long. CDR3 nucleotides: TGTGCCAGCAGCCAAAGAACCGGGACTAGCGGAGAGACCCAGTACTTC. Protein product: CASSQRTGTSGETQYF.

This chain links TRBV4-2 with TRBJ2-7, with 12 nucleotides matching TRBD2. Losses at the gene ends were 5 bases for V and 7 bases for J; bases not matched to a gene: 12. CDR1 is LGHNA and CDR2 is YNFKEQ in the germline V gene. CDR3 size: 16 residues. CDR3 sequence: CASSTSGLAGRWEQYF. DNA for the CDR3: TGTGCCAGCAGCACAAGTGGACTAGCGGGAAGGTGGGAGCAGTACTTC.

V is TRBV1 and J is TRBJ1-6. TRBV1 is deemed a pseudogene. The CDR3 contains 16 residues. CDR3 sequence: CTSSQGGGPDNSPLHF. The CDR3 nucleotides read TGCACCAGCAGCCAAGGCGGGGGGCCCGATAATTCACCCCTCCACTTT.

V and J are TRBV10-3 and TRBJ2-1; 11 nucleotides agree with TRBD2. The CDR3 loop spans 16 amino acids. V trimming: 2 bases; J trimming: 6 bases; junction bases outside the gene matches: 6. Germline V gene data show CDR1 as ENHRY and CDR2 as SYGVKD. In DNA form, the CDR3 reads TGTGCCATCAGTGAGCCTAAGGGACTAGCGGCCAATGAGCAGTTCTTC. Amino acid sequence: CAISEPKGLAANEQFF.

This sequence joins TRBV19 and TRBJ2-1; TRBD1 agrees at 11 bases. This CDR3 spans 14 amino acids. The J segment lost 8 bases and the V segment lost 5 bases, leaving 5 bases of the junction unmatched. Germline values: CDR1 LNHDA, CDR2 SQIVND (reference sequence). CDR3 sequence (DNA): TGTGCCAGTAGTGCTCGGACAGGGGGCGATGAGCAGTTCTTC. This translates into CASSARTGGDEQFF.

The chain has TRBV6-5 and TRBJ2-7, with 12 bases aligning to TRBD2. The CDR3 has 15 amino acids. CDR1 MNHEY and CDR2 SVGAGI come from the germline V gene. V lost 5 bases, J lost 2 bases, and 4 bases stayed unmatched. CDR3 loop: CASSQRTSGTYEQYF. As DNA, the CDR3 is TGTGCCAGCAGTCAAAGGACTAGCGGGACCTACGAGCAGTACTTC.

This clone was counted between two and nine times. J is TRBJ2-1 and V is TRBV27; D is perhaps TRBD1 (5 bases). The V and J ends lost 4 bases and 7 bases respectively, with 11 bases between them. The CDR3 contains 13 residues. Per germline, CDR1 MNHEY and CDR2 SMNVEV (reference sequence). The CDR3 reads CASSSTAQNEQFF. CDR3 DNA: TGTGCCAGCAGTTCGACAGCCCAGAATGAGCAGTTCTTC.

The V call is TRBV6-5, the J call TRBJ2-1; 11 nucleotides line up with TRBD2. The germline V gene encodes CDR1 MNHEY and CDR2 SVGAGI. V dropped 2 bases and J dropped 9; count of bases not matched to a gene: 6. This CDR3 is 15 amino acids long. In DNA, the CDR3 is TGTGCCAGCAGTTACCTAGCGGGAGGTTTAAGTGAGCAGTTCTTC. Amino acids: CASSYLAGGLSEQFF.

The chain carries TRBV5-1 and TRBJ1-1, with TRBD1 matching over 9 bases. Germline-derived CDR1 and CDR2 are SGHRS and YFSETQ. CDR3 length: 15 amino acids. The V gene end was trimmed by 4 bases and the J gene end by 5 bases; junction bases not matched to a gene: 9. CDR3 nucleotide sequence: TGCGCCAGCAGCACATTACCGGGACAGGGAACTGAAGCTTTCTTT. This gives the protein CASSTLPGQGTEAFF. The complete variable domain, with remaining parts taken from reference TRBV5-1 and TRBJ1-1, reads KAGVTQTPRYLIKTRGQQVTLSCSPISGHRSVSWYQQTPGQGLQFLFEYFSETQRNKGNFPGRFSGRQFSNSRSEMNVSTLELGDSALYLCASSTLPGQGTEAFFGQGTRLTVV.

As to this clone: Its ends do not fully match the called genes, so a read error is possible. This chain joins TRBV13 and TRBJ2-1; 9 nucleotides match TRBD2. The germline CDR1 and CDR2 sequences are PRHDT and FYEKMQ (reference sequence). This CDR3 has 15 amino acids. DNA for the CDR3: TGTGCCAGCAGCTCTAGCGGGGCGGGGTACAATGGGCAGTTCTTC. This codes for CASSSSGAGYNGQFF.

This chain joins TRBV19 and TRBJ2-3; the match to TRBD1 covers 9 bases. V dropped 6 bases and J dropped 3; count of bases not matched to a gene: 1. Per the germline V gene, CDR1 is LNHDA and CDR2 is SQIVND (reference sequence). This CDR3 contains 13 residues. Here the CDR3 reads CASRDRGTDTQYF. CDR3 bases: TGTGCCAGTAGGGACAGGGGTACAGATACGCAGTATTTT.

The chain combines TRBV7-2 with TRBJ2-5; D is perhaps TRBD1 (5 bases). Trimming removed 5 bases at V and 4 bases at J, with 20 bases between. CDR1 and CDR2 from the germline V gene are SGHTA and FQGNSA. The CDR3 has 16 amino acids. The CDR3 loop is CASSQNLQVRTETQYF. CDR3 nucleotide sequence: TGTGCCAGCAGCCAAAATTTACAGGTGCGGACAGAGACCCAGTACTTC.

V and J are TRBV2 and TRBJ1-4, with TRBD1 as a possible D gene (6 bases). V lost 5 bases and J 8 bases, leaving 21 bases between the germline ends. The V gene's germline CDR1 is SNHLY and CDR2 FYNNEI. The CDR3 is made up of 16 amino acids. The CDR3 sequence is CASSQNSAGAGEKLFF. CDR3 DNA: TGTGCCAGCAGTCAAAACAGCGCGGGGGCAGGAGAAAAACTGTTTTTT.

The chain is built from TRBV5-8 and TRBJ2-4; 9 nucleotides match TRBD2. Trimming at V came to 4 bases and at J to 3 bases, leaving 5 bases not matched to a gene. CDR1 is SGHTS, CDR2 YDEGEE, per germline. The CDR3 sequence is 15 residues long. The CDR3 loop is CASSRGLAFKNIQYF. CDR3 in DNA: TGTGCCAGCAGCAGGGGACTAGCCTTCAAAAACATTCAGTACTTC.

The J gene is TRBJ1-1, the V gene TRBV4-2; 8 nucleotides align to TRBD1. Trimming removed 4 bases from V and 7 bases from J; junction bases left unmatched: 14. The CDR3 loop spans 16 amino acids. CDR1 LGHNA and CDR2 YNFKEQ come from the germline V gene. The CDR3 region has the DNA TGTGCCAGCAGCCCCCTTCCGGGACAGGCCCAGTTTGAAGCTTTCTTT. Protein sequence: CASSPLPGQAQFEAFF.

This clone occurred once. The chain joins TRBV30 to TRBJ2-1; 9 nucleotides line up with TRBD2. This CDR3 has 16 amino acids. Germline loops: CDR1 GTSNPN, CDR2 SVGIG (reference sequence). V shed 2 bases, J shed 3 bases, and the junction held 8 bases outside the gene matches. CDR3 residues: CAWSLSSGAFYNEQFF. CDR3 coding DNA: TGTGCCTGGAGTTTATCTAGCGGGGCCTTCTACAATGAGCAGTTCTTC.

The chain carries TRBV19 and TRBJ1-1; 8 bases are shared with TRBD1. Germline CDR1 and CDR2: LNHDA and SQIVND (reference sequence). V shed 4 bases and J 4 bases; nucleotides not matched to a gene: 2. There are 13 residues in the CDR3. In nucleotides, the CDR3 is TGTGCCAGTAGTACCCAGGGGGCCACTGAAGCTTTCTTT. This gives the protein CASSTQGATEAFF.

This chain joins TRBV5-1 and TRBJ1-3; D gene uncertain. Germline CDR1 is SGHRS and CDR2 is YFSETQ. This CDR3 is built from 15 residues. V was pared by 1 base and J by 1 base, with 9 bases between. Here the CDR3 reads CASSLSTSSGNTIYF. CDR3 nucleotide sequence: TGCGCCAGCAGCTTGAGCACTAGTTCTGGAAACACCATATATTTT.

The V gene is TRBV19, the J gene TRBJ2-2; 9 nucleotides agree with TRBD2. There are 16 residues in the CDR3. Germline assignment: CDR1 LNHDA and CDR2 SQIVND (reference sequence). Trimming removed 10 bases from V and 4 bases from J; junction bases left unmatched: 13. The CDR3 loop reads CATTLAGGPSTGELFF. The CDR3 DNA reads TGTGCCACCACGCTTGCGGGAGGGCCGAGCACCGGGGAGCTGTTTTTT.

V and J are TRBV4-1 and TRBJ2-7; 7 bases map to TRBD1. The CDR3 runs to 15 residues. V lost 0 bases, J lost 7 bases, and 9 bases stayed unmatched. CDR1 and CDR2 (germline): MGHRA, YSYEKL. CDR3 DNA sequence: TGCGCCAGCAGCCAAGAGGAGCACAGGGGCTTGGAGCAGTACTTC. Residues: CASSQEEHRGLEQYF.

In its sample, this clone was seen a few times. This chain connects TRBV9 to TRBJ1-6, with a tentative D call TRBD1 (5 bases). V gave up 4 bases and J gave up 8 bases, with 19 bases separating them. Germline CDR1 reads SGDLS; CDR2 reads YYNGEE. The CDR3 extends over 16 amino acids. CDR3 sequence reads: CASSTAGGVNDSPLHF. Written as DNA, the CDR3 is TGTGCCAGCAGCACCGCGGGGGGAGTCAACGATTCACCCCTCCACTTT.

Regarding this clone: One end of the junction is discordant with germline, which a read error may explain. V usage is TRBV30 and J usage is TRBJ1-1; 7 nucleotides line up with TRBD1. The CDR3 extends over 12 amino acids. The germline V gene encodes CDR1 GTSNPN and CDR2 SVGIG (reference sequence). The CDR3 loop is CAWSAWDRGVIF. The CDR3 DNA reads TGTGCCTGGAGTGCATGGGACAGAGGCGTCATCTTT.

V is TRBV7-2 and J is TRBJ1-5; no clear D. This CDR3 is built from 16 residues. V was clipped by 5 bases and J by 2 bases, with 16 bases between them. Germline lookup yields CDR1 SGHTA and CDR2 FQGNSA. This CDR3 is CASSLLAQRGNQPQHF. The CDR3 DNA follows: TGTGCCAGCAGCCTCCTGGCCCAACGGGGCAATCAGCCCCAGCATTTT.

This chain links TRBV2 with TRBJ2-3; 8 bases are a match to TRBD1. The CDR3 consists of 16 residues. After removal of 2 bases from V and 5 bases from J, the junction contained 9 bases not matched to a gene. Germline V gives CDR1 SNHLY, CDR2 FYNNEI. The CDR3 region is CASSEPRGLFGDTQYF. The CDR3 DNA sequence: TGTGCCAGCAGTGAACCCAGGGGGCTGTTTGGAGATACGCAGTATTTT.

The chain couples TRBV18 to TRBJ2-3; D call uncertain. Germline assignment: CDR1 KGHSH and CDR2 LQKENI. CDR3 length equals 15 residues. Trimming cost V 3 bases and J 0 bases, with 10 bases left between them. CDR3 DNA sequence: TGTGCCAGCTCACCTTTCGCGGAAAGCACAGATACGCAGTATTTT. Translation gives CASSPFAESTDTQYF.

The chain employs TRBV7-2 and TRBJ2-5, with a possible D match to TRBD2 (6 bases). This CDR3 contains 12 residues. Germline CDR1 reads SGHTA; CDR2 reads FQGNSA. V was pared by 8 bases and J by 7 bases, with 14 bases between. The DNA of the CDR3 is TGTGCCAGCGAGGGGCAGGAGGGGACCCAGTACTTC. It encodes CASEGQEGTQYF. The full variable domain, its missing parts supplied by reference TRBV7-2 and TRBJ2-5, is GAGVSQSPSNKVTEKGKDVELRCDPISGHTALYWYRQSLGQGLEFLIYFQGNSAPDKSGLPSDRFSAERTGGSVSTLTIQRTQQEDSAVYLCASEGQEGTQYFGPGTRLLVL.